The 28 T cell receptor beta chains reported below all come from one sample, sequenced in a study of T cells in women clearing cervical HPV infection. Here immunoSEQ multiplex PCR was the method, and the copy in TCRdb shows in-frame clones only, minus some. The ten top clones account for more than 5%, within a sample of 20,000 to 25,000 clones. What was sequenced was blood buffy coat. The source is a woman aged 18-69 years with a cervical HPV16 infection that either progressed to CIN3+ or cleared (not recorded which).

Notes on this clone: The read is 3 residues too short to cover the CDR3 end, so that end is filled in from the germline J gene. This chain uses TRBV20-1 with TRBJ2-5; a weak D match, TRBD2 (5 bases). Per germline, CDR1 DFQATT and CDR2 SNEGSKA (reference sequence). The CDR3 contains 13 residues. V lost 3 bases, J lost 5 bases, and 13 bases lay in between. The CDR3 sequence is CSASPTRRETQYF. CDR3 DNA (partial): TGCAGTGCTAGTCCAACTAGACGGGAGACC.

This chain's CDR3 is CASKREDRIYEQYF. The sequenced part of the CDR3 DNA is TGTGCCAGCAAGCGGGAGGACCGCATCTACGAG. This chain uses TRBV28 with TRBJ2-7; TRBD2 matches at 9 bases. The read terminates 3 residues before the CDR3 end, so the remaining end is supplied by the germline J gene. The CDR3 is 14 residues long. J lost 3 bases, V lost 7 bases, and 7 bases had no gene match. Per the germline V gene, CDR1 is MDHEN and CDR2 is SYDVKM.

Remarks on this clone: The read is 3 residues too short to cover the CDR3 end, so that end is filled in from the germline J gene. This sequence joins TRBV18 and TRBJ2-6; 8 positions match TRBD1. Germline V lookup: CDR1 KGHSH, CDR2 LQKENI. V lost 3 bases, J lost 0 bases, and 7 bases stayed unmatched. The length of the CDR3 is 18 residues. The CDR3 reads CASSPRTGISSGANVLTF. CDR3 bases read: TGTGCCAGCTCACCGAGGACAGGGATAAGCTCTGGGGCCAACGTC.

In the case of this clone: The read terminates 3 residues ahead of where the CDR3 ends, so the germline J gene completes it. Other DNA sequences within the sample encode an identical CDR3. The rearrangement joins TRBV7-8 to TRBJ2-3, with D perhaps matching TRBD1 (5 bases). The germline V and J ends were trimmed by 1 base and 3 bases, with 11 bases remaining between them. Germline values: CDR1 SGHVS, CDR2 FQNEAQ. The CDR3 is 15 residues long. CDR3 residues: CASSLVQGSTDTQYF. CDR3 DNA, as far as it was read: TGTGCCAGCAGCTTAGTCCAGGGATCTACAGATACG.

The CDR3 protein is CASSLAGVGTDTQYF. The covered CDR3 bases are TGTGCCAGCAGCTTAGCAGGGGTCGGCACAGATACG. V usage is TRBV7-6 and J usage is TRBJ2-3, with a possible D match to TRBD1 (5 bases). The read ends 3 residues shy of where the CDR3 ends; the end is completed using the germline J gene. With 0 bases removed from V and 1 base from J, the gap between germline ends came to 8 bases. Germline loops: CDR1 SGHVS, CDR2 FNYEAQ. The CDR3 sequence is 15 residues long.

Details on this clone: The read gets to within 3 residues of the CDR3 end, and the germline J gene fills in the rest. V gene TRBV7-8 combines with J gene TRBJ2-3; 7 nucleotides agree with TRBD1. Germline lookup yields CDR1 SGHVS and CDR2 FQNEAQ. Trimming removed 1 base from V and 3 bases from J; junction bases left unmatched: 4. The CDR3 length is 15 residues. The covered CDR3 bases are TGTGCCAGCAGCTTAGGAGGGGGCGCAACAGATACG. Translating gives CASSLGGGATDT. The whole CDR3 protein reads CASSLGGGATDTQYF.

In regard to this clone: The read gets to within 3 residues of the CDR3 end, and the germline J gene fills in the rest. This chain uses TRBV19 with TRBJ1-2; D perhaps matches TRBD1 (6 bases). CDR3 size: 16 residues. CDR1 is LNHDA and CDR2 is SQIVND in the germline V gene (reference sequence). Here the CDR3 reads CATTKAPGGLRNDYTF. Partial CDR3 DNA: TGTGCCACTACGAAGGCCCCCGGGGGGCTTCGGAATGAC. Full variable domain (missing parts from reference TRBV19 and TRBJ1-2): DGGITQSPKYLFRKEGQNVTLSCEQNLNHDAMYWYRQDPGQGLRLIYYSQIVNDFQKGDIAEGYSVSREKKESFPLTVTSAQKNPTAFYLCATTKAPGGLRNDYTFGSGTRLTVV.

To note about this clone: The observed sequence ends 3 residues before the CDR3 terminus, with the missing tail filled in from the germline J gene. The genes are TRBV7-3 and TRBJ2-3; TRBD2 matches 12 bases. V shed 5 bases and J 4 bases; nucleotides not matched to a gene: 4. Looked up from germline, CDR1 is SGHTA and CDR2 is FQGTGA. There are 15 residues in the CDR3. The sequenced CDR3 bases are TGTGCCAGCAGCGCACTAGCGGGAGGTTCAGATACG. Protein product: CASSALAGGSDT. Given in full, the CDR3 is CASSALAGGSDTQYF.

CDR3 sequence reads: CASSRRGFTGELFF. CDR3 bases read: TGTGCCAGCAGTCGGAGGGGGTTTACCGGGGAG. This chain links TRBV2 with TRBJ2-2; the D gene could be TRBD1 or TRBD2 (6 bases each). The CDR3 end is not reached by the read, which stops 3 residues before it; the germline J gene fills it in. The ends were cut back, 5 bases at V and 5 bases at J, with 12 bases in the middle. CDR1 is SNHLY, CDR2 FYNNEI, per germline. The CDR3 totals 14 residues.

As concerns this clone: From the germline J gene comes the end of the CDR3, since the read stops 3 residues before it. This chain links TRBV28 with TRBJ1-4, with D maybe TRBD1 (6 bases). The CDR3 length is 16 residues. The germline CDR1 and CDR2 sequences are MDHEN and SYDVKM. The V end lost 6 bases, the J end lost 3 bases, and 17 bases lay between the germline ends. CDR3 protein: CASSPVRDTANEKLFF. The sequenced CDR3 bases are TGTGCCAGCAGCCCCGTCCGGGACACAGCTAATGAAAAA.

Notes on this clone: The read falls 3 residues short of the CDR3 end, and the missing part is taken from the germline J gene. V gene TRBV12-3 or TRBV12-4 combines with J gene TRBJ1-2; D call uncertain. The CDR3 contains 14 residues. The CDR3 loop reads CASSPIRNRNDYTF. The sequenced part of the CDR3 DNA is TGTGCCAGCAGTCCAATTAGAAATCGCAATGAC.

Of note for this clone: The read gets to within 3 residues of the CDR3 end, and the germline J gene fills in the rest. The V and J genes are TRBV10-3 and TRBJ1-2; D gene unclear. V lost 4 bases and J 6 bases, leaving 9 bases between the germline ends. CDR3 length: 12 amino acids. From germline, CDR1 is ENHRY and CDR2 SYGVKD. This CDR3 is CAISAGTHGYTF. The CDR3 DNA, read in part, is TGTGCCATCAGTGCAGGTACTCATGGC.

As regards this clone: The CDR3 extends 3 residues past the end of the read, so its final part is completed from the germline J gene. The chain links TRBV5-1 to TRBJ2-3; the D gene is possibly TRBD1 (6 bases). V was trimmed by 5 bases and J by 1 base, leaving 11 bases between them. This CDR3 is 14 amino acids long. The germline gives CDR1 SGHRS, CDR2 YFSETQ. The chain's CDR3 is CASRPRTGTDTQYF. The CDR3 DNA, read in part, is TGCGCCAGCAGACCAAGGACAGGCACAGATACG.

With respect to this clone: The read stops 3 residues short of the end of the CDR3; the missing end is completed from the germline J gene. The chain joins TRBV2 to TRBJ1-4; the D is unclear. The germline CDR1 and CDR2 sequences are SNHLY and FYNNEI. V lost 2 bases and J 4 bases, leaving 5 bases between the germline ends. This CDR3 contains 13 residues. The CDR3 here is CASSELGNEKLFF. CDR3 DNA (partial): TGTGCCAGCAGTGAACTCGGTAATGAAAAA.

For this clone: The CDR3 goes on 3 residues after the read ends, and that part is filled in from the germline J gene. The J gene is TRBJ2-1, the V gene TRBV19, with D perhaps matching TRBD1 (6 bases). V lost 7 bases to trimming and J lost 0 bases, with 10 bases between them. Germline CDR1 LNHDA, CDR2 SQIVND (reference sequence). The CDR3 has 14 amino acids. CDR3 residues: CASKGTYSYNEQFF. Incomplete CDR3 DNA: TGTGCCAGTAAGGGGACATACTCCTACAATGAG.

Points on this clone: The read halts 3 residues ahead of the CDR3 end, with the missing end drawn from the germline J gene. The chain has TRBV6-1 and TRBJ2-5, with D possibly being TRBD1 (6 bases). V was pared by 1 base and J by 5 bases, with 11 bases between. The V gene's germline CDR1 is MNHNS and CDR2 SASEGT. CDR3 length: 14 amino acids. Incomplete CDR3 DNA: TGTGCCAGCAGTGAAGGGGGGCAGTGGGAGACC. Translation: CASSEGGQWET. In full, the CDR3 reads CASSEGGQWETQYF.

Concerning this clone itself: The sequenced fragment ends 3 residues before the CDR3 boundary, so the rest is inferred from the germline J gene. The gene calls are TRBV5-1 and TRBJ2-1; 9 bases fit TRBD2. Per the germline V gene, CDR1 is SGHRS and CDR2 is YFSETQ. The CDR3 contains 15 residues. Losses at the gene ends were 2 bases for V and 8 bases for J; bases not matched to a gene: 8. The sequenced part of the CDR3 DNA is TGCGCCAGCAGCTTTGGGCCTAGCGGGAACGATGAG. Translation: CASSFGPSGNDE. The complete CDR3 sequence is CASSFGPSGNDEQFF.

About this clone: The read comes to an end 3 residues before the CDR3 does, leaving the germline J gene to fill in the end. V and J are TRBV7-2 and TRBJ2-2; the D gene is possibly TRBD2 (6 bases). V gave up 5 bases and J gave up 6 bases, with 10 bases separating them. The CDR3 totals 13 residues. Per germline, CDR1 SGHTA and CDR2 FQGNSA. The sequenced part of the CDR3 DNA is TGTGCCAGCAGCCCAAGACTAGCCGGGGAG. Its protein is CASSPRLAGE. The whole CDR3 reads CASSPRLAGELFF.

Note on this clone: The missing CDR3 end, 3 residues past where the read stops, is filled in from the germline J gene. The gene calls are TRBV20-1 and TRBJ2-1; the D gene is possibly TRBD2 (6 bases). There are 16 residues in the CDR3. Trimming shortened V by 0 bases and J by 2 bases, and 14 bases separated the two germline ends. The germline V gene has CDR1 DFQATT and CDR2 SNEGSKA (reference sequence). Partial CDR3 DNA: TGCAGTGCTAGAGATCAGAAGCGGGCCGCCTACAATGAG. This sequence encodes CSARDQKRAAYNE. The CDR3, in full, reads CSARDQKRAAYNEQFF.

The sequenced CDR3 bases are TGTGCCAGCAGCCAAGGGGGACAGCGTTACTACAATGAG. Its translation: CASSQGGQRYYNE. The whole CDR3 protein reads CASSQGGQRYYNEQFF. The chain carries TRBV4-2 and TRBJ2-1; the match to TRBD1 covers 7 bases. The read stops 3 residues short of the end of the CDR3; the missing end is completed from the germline J gene. Per germline, CDR1 LGHNA and CDR2 YNFKEQ. V gave up 1 base and J gave up 3 bases; unmatched junction bases: 6. The CDR3 contains 16 residues.

Worth noting for this clone: The CDR3 end is not reached by the read, which stops 3 residues before it; the germline J gene fills it in. The chain combines TRBV7-8 with TRBJ2-7, with TRBD2 matching over 8 bases. The CDR3 is 16 residues long. J gave up 0 bases and V 5 bases, and 9 bases lay outside the gene matches. Germline assignment: CDR1 SGHVS and CDR2 FQNEAQ. CDR3 bases read: TGTGCCAGCAGCCTTCAGAGCGGGAGTTTCTCCTACGAG. This gives the protein CASSLQSGSFSYE. The CDR3, in full, reads CASSLQSGSFSYEQYF. The full variable domain, rest sourced from reference TRBV7-8 and TRBJ2-7, is GAGVSQSPRYKVAKRGQDVALRCDPISGHVSLFWYQQALGQGPEFLTYFQNEAQLDKSGLPSDRFFAERPEGSVSTLKIQRTQQEDSAVYLCASSLQSGSFSYEQYFGPGTRLTVT.

With regard to this clone: The read gets to within 3 residues of the CDR3 end, and the germline J gene fills in the rest. The chain links TRBV6-2 or TRBV6-3 to TRBJ2-2; D gene uncertain. The CDR3 runs 13 residues. With 0 bases removed from V and 7 bases from J, the gap between germline ends came to 6 bases. Looked up from germline, CDR1 is MNHEY and CDR2 is SVGEGT. This CDR3 reads CASSYSEGGELFF. Incomplete CDR3 DNA: TGTGCCAGCAGTTACTCAGAAGGCGGGGAG.

Worth noting for this clone: The read terminates 3 residues before the CDR3 end, so the remaining end is supplied by the germline J gene. The chain carries TRBV7-8 and TRBJ2-2; a weak D match, TRBD1 (6 bases). Germline CDR1 SGHVS, CDR2 FQNEAQ. Trimming removed 2 bases from V and 1 base from J, with 11 bases in between. There are 16 residues in the CDR3. The CDR3 sequence is CASSLFPGENTGELFF. CDR3 bases read: TGTGCCAGCAGCTTATTCCCAGGGGAGAACACCGGGGAG.

As to this clone: The read is 3 residues too short to cover the CDR3 end, so that end is filled in from the germline J gene. V gene TRBV28 combines with J gene TRBJ2-7; TRBD1 aligns across 7 bases. The junction had 3 bases not matched to a gene; V was cut back by 4 bases and J by 0 bases. Germline-derived CDR1 and CDR2 are MDHEN and SYDVKM. The CDR3 runs 14 residues. The CDR3 reads CASSSGTVSYEQYF. The CDR3 bases that were read are TGTGCCAGCAGTTCCGGGACAGTCTCCTACGAG.

On this clone itself: The read ends 3 residues shy of where the CDR3 ends; the end is completed using the germline J gene. The V and J genes are TRBV19 and TRBJ1-1; TRBD1 might be the D (5 bases). Germline assignment: CDR1 LNHDA and CDR2 SQIVND (reference sequence). This CDR3 has 12 amino acids. V was clipped by 6 bases and J by 5 bases, with 10 bases between them. CDR3 sequence reads: CASRKGWTEAFF. The CDR3 DNA, read in part, is TGTGCCAGTAGGAAGGGGTGGACTGAA.

Details on this clone: The CDR3 end lies 3 residues beyond the end of the read and is filled in from the germline J gene. V gene TRBV2 combines with J gene TRBJ1-1; D unclear. The CDR3 is made up of 15 amino acids. Looked up from germline, CDR1 is SNHLY and CDR2 is FYNNEI. The V gene lost 4 bases and the J gene lost 1 base, with 13 bases spanning the gap. CDR3 sequence: CASSAGWAPNTEAFF. The DNA read from the CDR3 is TGTGCCAGCAGTGCCGGTTGGGCTCCGAACACTGAA.

Points on this clone: Read sequence stops 3 residues before the CDR3 end, and the germline J gene provides the missing end. V and J are TRBV20-1 and TRBJ2-3; 9 nucleotides agree with TRBD2. Germline CDR1 DFQATT, CDR2 SNEGSKA (reference sequence). This CDR3 is 14 amino acids long. Germline trimming cut 3 bases from V and 1 base from J; bases unmatched to any gene: 2. The sequenced part of the CDR3 DNA is TGCAGTGCTAGTAAGCGGGAGGGCACAGATACG. Translating gives CSASKREGTDT. The entire CDR3 reads CSASKREGTDTQYF.

Concerning this clone: The observed sequence ends 3 residues before the CDR3 terminus, with the missing tail filled in from the germline J gene. The rearrangement links TRBV29-1 to TRBJ2-7, with 8 bases matching TRBD1. The trim removed 7 bases at V and 2 bases at J, leaving 4 bases unmatched. This CDR3 region has 12 residues. Germline values: CDR1 SQVTM, CDR2 ANQGSEA. CDR3 residues: CSGRTGPYEQYF. The DNA read from the CDR3 is TGCAGCGGTCGGACAGGGCCCTACGAG.